The 14 T cell receptor beta chains below all came from one sample that was sequenced in a study of blood T cells in healthy people across ages. Together with a sample-barcoded 5' primer, a J-beta primer mix was included in a second PCR lasting roughly 6 to 12 cycles. Via MiXCR, TCRdb re-called the 5' RACE reads, giving one row per CDR3 protein. The table has around 1.5 million distinct CDR3 sequences, around 55% seen once. Sequencing used blood. All receptors come from a man aged 18 to 29 in good health.

The chain recombines TRBV14 with TRBJ1-5; D is uncertain. V was cut by 3 bases and J by 9 bases, with 9 bases left in between. Germline V gene data show CDR1 as SGHDN and CDR2 as FVKESK. CDR3 size: 12 residues. CDR3 bases: TGTGCCAGCAGCCAGGGTATGATGCCCCAGCATTTT. This encodes CASSQGMMPQHF. Using reference TRBV14 and TRBJ1-5 for the parts outside the CDR3, the full variable domain is EAGVTQFPSHSVIEKGQTVTLRCDPISGHDNLYWYRRVMGKEIKFLLHFVKESKQDESGMPNNRFLAERTGGTYSTLKVQPAELEDSGVYFCASSQGMMPQHFGDGTRLSIL.

V gene TRBV7-2 combines with J gene TRBJ2-4, with D perhaps matching TRBD2 (5 bases). The J call may not be correct, given that the DNA end is closer to TRBJ2-7. Germline V gives CDR1 SGHTA, CDR2 FQGNSA. CDR3 length equals 15 residues. CDR3 loop: CASSLVSRGTYEQYF. The CDR3 region has the DNA TGTGCCAGCAGCTTAGTGAGTAGAGGGACCTACGAGCAGTACTTC.

The chain couples TRBV7-2 to TRBJ2-7; D call uncertain. Trimming took off 1 base at V and 7 bases at J, with 11 bases between the two ends. The CDR3 contains 13 residues. Looked up from germline, CDR1 is SGHTA and CDR2 is FQGNSA. The CDR3 DNA follows: TGTGCCAGCAGCTTAGGGCTGGGGAATGAGCAGTACTTC. Translated, it gives CASSLGLGNEQYF.

With respect to this clonotype: At one end, the junction sequence differs from germline, possibly due to a read error. The V gene is TRBV10-2, the J gene TRBJ2-7; D not resolved. Germline V CDR1 and CDR2: WSHSY, SAAADI. The CDR3 consists of 14 residues. The chain's CDR3 is CAGSMSADSYEQYF. The DNA of the CDR3 is TGCGCCGGCAGTATGTCAGCAGATTCCTACGAGCAGTACTTC.

The CDR3 protein is CAISDYEKGSRYSNQPQHF. The DNA of the CDR3 is TGTGCCATCAGTGATTATGAGAAGGGGTCCCGCTATAGCAATCAGCCCCAGCATTTT. The rearrangement joins TRBV10-3 to TRBJ1-5; tentative D call: TRBD1 (5 bases). The V gene's germline CDR1 is ENHRY and CDR2 SYGVKD. The CDR3 covers 19 residues. The germline V and J ends were trimmed by 3 bases and 0 bases, with 21 bases remaining between them.

The chain carries TRBV20-1 and TRBJ2-7; D possibly corresponds to TRBD2 (5 bases). CDR3 length equals 16 residues. Germline loops: CDR1 DFQATT, CDR2 SNEGSKA (reference sequence). V lost 1 base to trimming and J lost 3 bases, with 19 bases between them. CDR3 loop: CSARGGVGLPHYEQYF. DNA of the CDR3: TGCAGTGCTAGAGGGGGAGTAGGCCTACCCCACTACGAGCAGTACTTC.

The count of this clonotype is one. The J gene is TRBJ1-2, the V gene TRBV20-1; D perhaps matches TRBD1 (5 bases). The V and J ends lost 3 bases and 6 bases respectively, with 11 bases between them. Per the germline V gene, CDR1 is DFQATT and CDR2 is SNEGSKA (reference sequence). This CDR3 region has 12 residues. The CDR3 is CSARGGFDGYTF. The CDR3, as DNA: TGCAGTGCTAGGGGGGGATTCGATGGCTACACCTTC.

This CDR3 reads CASSFSGRQYEQYF. The CDR3 region has the DNA TGTGCCAGCAGTTTTTCGGGACGGCAATACGAGCAGTACTTC. The V and J genes are TRBV27 and TRBJ2-5, with D perhaps TRBD1 or TRBD2 (5 bases each). The DNA end favors TRBJ2-7, so the J call may be wrong. This CDR3 has 14 amino acids. Looked up from germline, CDR1 is MNHEY and CDR2 is SMNVEV (reference sequence).

The chain is built from TRBV4-1 and TRBJ1-1; TRBD1 might be the D (6 bases). The germline gives CDR1 MGHRA, CDR2 YSYEKL. Trimming shortened V by 3 bases and J by 4 bases, and 15 bases separated the two germline ends. The CDR3 contains 15 residues. Here the CDR3 DNA reads TGCGCCAGCAGCCAGACCACAGGGTATGTCACTGAAGCTTTCTTT. Translating gives CASSQTTGYVTEAFF.

This rearrangement joins TRBV7-9 to TRBJ2-6; D unresolved. Trimming left V 11 bases short and J 4 bases short, with 6 bases between. The V gene's germline CDR1 is SEHNR and CDR2 FQNEAQ (reference sequence). The CDR3 totals 11 residues. As DNA, the CDR3 is TGTGCCCTGTCGGGGGCCAACGTCCTGACTTTC. This gives the protein CALSGANVLTF.

The rearrangement links TRBV20-1 to TRBJ2-1; no reliable D call. Germline CDR1 reads DFQATT; CDR2 reads SNEGSKA (reference sequence). This CDR3 has 15 amino acids. The germline V and J ends were trimmed by 0 bases and 1 base, with 10 bases remaining between them. CDR3: CSARDLQVSYNEQFF. The CDR3 nucleotides read TGCAGTGCTAGAGATCTACAAGTGTCCTACAATGAGCAGTTCTTC.

This clonotype has a handful of counts. The rearrangement links TRBV27 to TRBJ2-1; the match to TRBD2 covers 8 bases. V shed 5 bases, J shed 4 bases, and the junction held 4 bases outside the gene matches. Germline-derived CDR1 and CDR2 are MNHEY and SMNVEV (reference sequence). The CDR3 totals 14 residues. The CDR3 sequence: CASSLTSAYNEQFF. DNA of the CDR3: TGTGCCAGCAGTCTGACTAGCGCTTACAATGAGCAGTTCTTC.

This CDR3 is CASKQSAGREQYF. The CDR3 nucleotides are TGTGCCAGCAAACAATCCGCCGGTCGTGAGCAGTACTTC. This rearrangement joins TRBV6-5 to TRBJ2-7; D remains unclear. Trimming removed 7 bases at V and 7 bases at J, with 17 bases between. Germline V gives CDR1 MNHEY, CDR2 SVGAGI. This CDR3 comprises 13 residues.

This clonotype was seen a handful of times. V usage is TRBV25-1 and J usage is TRBJ2-7; D not certain. This CDR3 spans 13 amino acids. Germline V gene sequence: CDR1 MGHDK, CDR2 SYGVNS. V was clipped by 4 bases and J by 2 bases, with 9 bases between them. This CDR3 reads CASSGYPTYEQYF. DNA of the CDR3: TGTGCCAGCAGTGGTTACCCCACCTACGAGCAGTACTTC.